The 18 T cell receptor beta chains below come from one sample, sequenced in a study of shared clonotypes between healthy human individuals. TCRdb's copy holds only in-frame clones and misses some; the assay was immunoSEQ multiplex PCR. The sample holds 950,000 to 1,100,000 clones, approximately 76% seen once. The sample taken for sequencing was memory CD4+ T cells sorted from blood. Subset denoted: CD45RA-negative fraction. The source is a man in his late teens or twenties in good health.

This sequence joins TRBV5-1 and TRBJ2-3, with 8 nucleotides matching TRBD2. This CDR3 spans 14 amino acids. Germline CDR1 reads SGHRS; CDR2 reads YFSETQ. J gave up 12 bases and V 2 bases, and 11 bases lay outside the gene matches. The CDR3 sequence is CASSFHSGTSEQYF. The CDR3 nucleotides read TGCGCCAGCAGCTTTCATTCTGGGACTAGTGAACAGTATTTT.

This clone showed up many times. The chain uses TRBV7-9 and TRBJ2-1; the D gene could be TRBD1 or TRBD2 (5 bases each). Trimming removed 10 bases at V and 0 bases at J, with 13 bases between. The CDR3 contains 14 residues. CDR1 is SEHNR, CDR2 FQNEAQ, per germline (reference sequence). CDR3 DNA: TGTGCCACCACTGGGGCGGGCTCCTACAATGAGCAGTTCTTC. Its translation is CATTGAGSYNEQFF.

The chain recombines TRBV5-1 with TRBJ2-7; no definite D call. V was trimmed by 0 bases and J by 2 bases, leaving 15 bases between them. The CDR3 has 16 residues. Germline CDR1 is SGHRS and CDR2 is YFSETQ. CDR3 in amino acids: CASSLDPGPPPYEQYF. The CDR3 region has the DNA TGCGCCAGCAGCTTGGATCCCGGGCCCCCTCCCTACGAGCAGTACTTC.

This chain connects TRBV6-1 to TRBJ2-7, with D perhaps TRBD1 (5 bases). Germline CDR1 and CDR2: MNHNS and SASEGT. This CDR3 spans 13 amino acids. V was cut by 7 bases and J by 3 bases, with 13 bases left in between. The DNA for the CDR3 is TGTGCCAGCAAGCCAGGGTCGAGCTACGAGCAGTACTTC. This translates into CASKPGSSYEQYF.

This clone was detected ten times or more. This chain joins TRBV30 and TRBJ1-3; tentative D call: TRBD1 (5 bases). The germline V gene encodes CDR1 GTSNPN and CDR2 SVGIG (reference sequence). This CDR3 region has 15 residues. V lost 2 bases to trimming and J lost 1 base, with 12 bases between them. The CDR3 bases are TGTGCCTGGAGTCCCAACAGGAGTTCTGGAAACACCATATATTTT. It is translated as CAWSPNRSSGNTIYF.

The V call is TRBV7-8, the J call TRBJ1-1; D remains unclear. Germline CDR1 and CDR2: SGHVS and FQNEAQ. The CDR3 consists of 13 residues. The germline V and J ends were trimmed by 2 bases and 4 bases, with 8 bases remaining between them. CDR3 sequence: CASSLPPGTEAFF. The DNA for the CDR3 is TGTGCCAGCAGCTTACCCCCTGGCACTGAAGCTTTCTTT.

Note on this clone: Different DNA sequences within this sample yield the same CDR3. The CDR3 coding sequence is TGCGCCAGCAGCTTGTCAGGAAACCAAGAGACCCAGTACTTC. It yields the protein CASSLSGNQETQYF. This chain uses TRBV5-1 with TRBJ2-5; D is unresolved. Germline loops: CDR1 SGHRS, CDR2 YFSETQ. This CDR3 contains 14 residues. Trimming took off 1 base at V and 0 bases at J, with 7 bases between the two ends.

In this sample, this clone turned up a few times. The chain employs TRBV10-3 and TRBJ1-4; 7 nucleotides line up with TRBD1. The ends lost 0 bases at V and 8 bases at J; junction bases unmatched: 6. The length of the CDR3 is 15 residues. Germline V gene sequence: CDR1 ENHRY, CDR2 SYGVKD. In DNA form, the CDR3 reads TGTGCCATCAGTGAGTCCACCGGGACAGACGAAAAACTGTTTTTT. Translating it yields CAISESTGTDEKLFF.

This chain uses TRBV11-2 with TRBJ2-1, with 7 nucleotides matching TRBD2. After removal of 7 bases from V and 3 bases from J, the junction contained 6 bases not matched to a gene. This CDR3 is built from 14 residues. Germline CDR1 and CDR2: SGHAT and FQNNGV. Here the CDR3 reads CASTHSGVYNEQFF. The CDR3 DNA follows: TGTGCCAGCACCCACAGCGGGGTCTACAATGAGCAGTTCTTC.

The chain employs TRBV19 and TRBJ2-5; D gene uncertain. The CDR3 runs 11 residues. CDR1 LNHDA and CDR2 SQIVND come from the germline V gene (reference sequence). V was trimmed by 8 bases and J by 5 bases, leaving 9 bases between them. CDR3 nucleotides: TGTGCCAGTGGTTTATGGGAGACCCAGTACTTC. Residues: CASGLWETQYF.

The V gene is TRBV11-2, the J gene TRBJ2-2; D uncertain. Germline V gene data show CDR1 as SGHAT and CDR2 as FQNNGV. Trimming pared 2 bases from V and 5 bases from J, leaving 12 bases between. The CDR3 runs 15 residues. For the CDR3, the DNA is TGTGCCAGCAGCTTAATCTGGGAAGGAACCGGGGAGCTGTTTTTT. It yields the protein CASSLIWEGTGELFF.

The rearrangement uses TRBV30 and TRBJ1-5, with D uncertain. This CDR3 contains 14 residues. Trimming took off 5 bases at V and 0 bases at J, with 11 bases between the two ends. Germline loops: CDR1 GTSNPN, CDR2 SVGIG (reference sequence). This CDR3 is CAWAQKYSNQPQHF. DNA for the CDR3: TGTGCCTGGGCCCAGAAGTATAGCAATCAGCCCCAGCATTTT.

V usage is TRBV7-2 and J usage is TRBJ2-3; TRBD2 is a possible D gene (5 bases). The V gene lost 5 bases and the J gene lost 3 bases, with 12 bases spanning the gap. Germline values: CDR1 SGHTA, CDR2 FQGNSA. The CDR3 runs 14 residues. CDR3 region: CASSRVGGTDTQYF. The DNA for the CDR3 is TGTGCCAGCAGCCGGGTTGGAGGAACAGATACGCAGTATTTT. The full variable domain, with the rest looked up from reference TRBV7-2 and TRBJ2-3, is GAGVSQSPSNKVTEKGKDVELRCDPISGHTALYWYRQSLGQGLEFLIYFQGNSAPDKSGLPSDRFSAERTGGSVSTLTIQRTQQEDSAVYLCASSRVGGTDTQYFGPGTRLTVL.

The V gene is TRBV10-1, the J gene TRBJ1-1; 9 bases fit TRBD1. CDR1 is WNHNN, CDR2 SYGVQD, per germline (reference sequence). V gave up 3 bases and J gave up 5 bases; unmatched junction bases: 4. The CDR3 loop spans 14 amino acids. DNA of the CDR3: TGCGCCAGCAGTGAACACAGGGGGCAAACTGAAGCTTTCTTT. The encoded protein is CASSEHRGQTEAFF.

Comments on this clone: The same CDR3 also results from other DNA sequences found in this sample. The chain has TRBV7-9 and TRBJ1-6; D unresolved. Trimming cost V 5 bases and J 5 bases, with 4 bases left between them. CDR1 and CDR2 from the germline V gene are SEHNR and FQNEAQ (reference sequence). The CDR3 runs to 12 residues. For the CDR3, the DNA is TGTGCCAGCAGCCTCAATAATTCACCCCTCCACTTT. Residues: CASSLNNSPLHF.

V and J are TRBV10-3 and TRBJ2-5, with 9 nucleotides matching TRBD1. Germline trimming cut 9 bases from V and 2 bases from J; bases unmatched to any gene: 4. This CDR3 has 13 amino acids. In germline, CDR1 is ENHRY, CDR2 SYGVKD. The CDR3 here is CAIAGTGQETQYF. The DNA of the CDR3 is TGTGCCATTGCCGGGACAGGGCAAGAGACCCAGTACTTC.

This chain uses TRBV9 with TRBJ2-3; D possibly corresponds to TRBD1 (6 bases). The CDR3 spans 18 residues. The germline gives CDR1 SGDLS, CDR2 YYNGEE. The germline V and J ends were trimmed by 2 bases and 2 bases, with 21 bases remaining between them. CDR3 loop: CASSVSGGGIRLTDTQYF. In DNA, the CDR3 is TGTGCCAGCAGCGTCTCAGGTGGGGGCATAAGACTCACAGATACGCAGTATTTT.

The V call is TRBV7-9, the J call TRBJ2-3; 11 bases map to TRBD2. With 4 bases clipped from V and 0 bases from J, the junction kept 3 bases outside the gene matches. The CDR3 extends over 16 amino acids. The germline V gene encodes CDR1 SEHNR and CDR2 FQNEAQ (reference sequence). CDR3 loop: CASSSLAGGSTDTQYF. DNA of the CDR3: TGTGCCAGCAGCTCCCTAGCGGGGGGAAGCACAGATACGCAGTATTTT.